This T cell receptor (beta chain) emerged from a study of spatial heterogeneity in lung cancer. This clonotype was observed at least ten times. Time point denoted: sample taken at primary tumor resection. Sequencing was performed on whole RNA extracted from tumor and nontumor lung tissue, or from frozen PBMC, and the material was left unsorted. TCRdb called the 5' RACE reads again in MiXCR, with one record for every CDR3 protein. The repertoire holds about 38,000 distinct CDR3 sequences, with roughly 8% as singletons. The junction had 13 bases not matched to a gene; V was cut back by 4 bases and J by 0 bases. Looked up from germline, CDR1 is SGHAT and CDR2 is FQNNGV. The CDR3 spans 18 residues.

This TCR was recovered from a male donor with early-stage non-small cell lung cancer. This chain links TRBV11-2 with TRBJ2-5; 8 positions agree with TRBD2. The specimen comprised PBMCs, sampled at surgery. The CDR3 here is CASSSSLPGGGYQETQYF. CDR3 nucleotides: TGTGCCAGCAGCTCGTCCCTTCCGGGCGGGGGGTACCAAGAGACCCAGTACTTC.